These T cell receptor beta chains were read from a single sample in a study of Graves' ophthalmopathy and Graves' hyperthyroidism. A single record per CDR3 protein comes from TCRdb applying MiXCR to the multiplex PCR reads. Of about 620,000 distinct CDR3 sequences listed, 20% to 25% are singletons. Sequenced: peripheral blood. The receptors originated from a young woman with stable Graves' hyperthyroidism. Some clones in this sample may be carry-over from other donors' samples. Both conserved end residues are part of each CDR3. Each record gives: V gene, D gene, clone size, J gene, CDR3 DNA, CDR3 protein. D genes are given only for firm matches. Clone size, where shown, is once, few, many, or a class for clones that have expanded.

V: TRBV6-5
D: .
size: many
J: TRBJ1-2
DNA: TGTGCCAGCAGTAACTACGGACGGATGAACTATGGCTACACCTTC
CDR3: CASSNYGRMNYGYTF

V: TRBV4-1
D: TRBD2
size: few
J: TRBJ2-5
DNA: TGCGCCAGCAGTTTACTAGCGGGGGGACCCACAGAGACCCAGTACTTC
CDR3: CASSLLAGGPTETQYF

V: TRBV7-2
D: .
size: many
J: TRBJ1-5
DNA: TGTGCCAGCAGCTTAGGAAGGGGGACACCGCCCCAGCATTTT
CDR3: CASSLGRGTPPQHF

V: TRBV11-2
D: .
size: .
J: TRBJ1-2
DNA: TGTGCCAGCAGCAGAGGGGTTTTTATAGGGGGAAGTGGCTACACCTTC
CDR3: CASSRGVFIGGSGYTF

V: TRBV6-1
D: .
size: few
J: TRBJ1-2
DNA: TGTGCCAGCAAGGCCGGCAGGATGAACTATGGCTACACCTTC
CDR3: CASKAGRMNYGYTF

V: TRBV29-1
D: .
size: many
J: TRBJ1-1
DNA: TGCAGCGTGATTCGACAGACGAACACTGAAGCTTTCTTT
CDR3: CSVIRQTNTEAFF

V: TRBV9
D: .
size: .
J: TRBJ1-6
DNA: TGTGCCAGCAGCGTAGCTCCCAGCTCCTATAATTCACCCCTCCACTTT
CDR3: CASSVAPSSYNSPLHF

V: TRBV28
D: TRBD1
size: many
J: TRBJ2-2
DNA: TGTGCCAGCAGTTTGTTTGAGACAGGGTATACCGGGGAGCTGTTTTTT
CDR3: CASSLFETGYTGELFF

V: TRBV19
D: .
size: many
J: TRBJ1-5
DNA: TGTGCCGCGCGGGGCGATAGCAATCAGCCCCAGCATTTT
CDR3: CAARGDSNQPQHF

V: TRBV12-3/TRBV12-4
D: .
size: few
J: TRBJ2-7
DNA: TGTGCCAGCAAACCTGAGGGGGGCAGATACGAGCAGTACTTC
CDR3: CASKPEGGRYEQYF

V: TRBV27
D: .
size: .
J: TRBJ2-7
DNA: TGTGCCAGCAGTTGGAGGGGGCCCTACGAGCAGTACTTC
CDR3: CASSWRGPYEQYF

V: TRBV4-1
D: .
size: few
J: TRBJ1-6
DNA: TGCGCCAGCCAAAGGGGATCCTATAATTCACCCCTCCACTTT
CDR3: CASQRGSYNSPLHF

V: TRBV7-2
D: .
size: .
J: TRBJ1-6
DNA: TGTGCCAGCACCTCTGGGATAGTGAATTCACCCCTCCACTTT
CDR3: CASTSGIVNSPLHF

V: TRBV30
D: .
size: .
J: TRBJ2-2
DNA: TGTGCCTGGGACGGGACCGGGGAGCTGTTTTTT
CDR3: CAWDGTGELFF

V: TRBV28
D: .
size: many
J: TRBJ1-2
DNA: TGTGCCAGCAGACGAATGGGGGGGCGCTACACCTTC
CDR3: CASRRMGGRYTF